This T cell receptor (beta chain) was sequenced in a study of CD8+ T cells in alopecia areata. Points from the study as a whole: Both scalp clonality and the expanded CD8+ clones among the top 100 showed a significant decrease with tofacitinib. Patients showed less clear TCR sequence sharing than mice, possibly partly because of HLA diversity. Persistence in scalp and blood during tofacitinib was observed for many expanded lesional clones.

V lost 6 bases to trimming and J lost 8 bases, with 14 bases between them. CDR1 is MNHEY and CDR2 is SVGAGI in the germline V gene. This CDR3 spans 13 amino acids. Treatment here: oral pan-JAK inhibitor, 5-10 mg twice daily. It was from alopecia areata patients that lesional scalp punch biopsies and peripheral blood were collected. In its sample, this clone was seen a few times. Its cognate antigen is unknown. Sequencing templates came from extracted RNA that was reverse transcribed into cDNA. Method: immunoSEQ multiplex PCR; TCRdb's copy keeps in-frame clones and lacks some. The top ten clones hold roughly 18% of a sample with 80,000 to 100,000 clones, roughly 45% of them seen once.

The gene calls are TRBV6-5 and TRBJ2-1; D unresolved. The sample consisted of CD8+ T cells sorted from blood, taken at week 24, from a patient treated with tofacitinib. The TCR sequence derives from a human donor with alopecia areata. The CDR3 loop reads CASRLNGVDEQFF. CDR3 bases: TGTGCCAGCAGATTGAACGGAGTCGATGAGCAGTTCTTC.